Below are 3 T cell receptor beta chains sequenced from a single sample in a study of T-cell reconstitution after alpha-beta-depleted transplantation in children. A TCRbeta library incorporating unique molecular identifiers was prepared. Each CDR3 protein gets one entry after TCRdb re-called the PCR reads with MiXCR. Of roughly 120,000 distinct CDR3 sequences listed, around 10% are singletons. Sequencing was performed on PBMCs, taken before TCRalphabeta/CD19-depleted stem cell transplant. The receptors here all came from a boy younger than 10 with acute lymphoblastic leukemia, due to receive a stem cell transplant.

This clonotype occurred many times. The chain uses TRBV6-5 and TRBJ2-5, with 13 bases fitting TRBD2. This CDR3 is 15 amino acids long. Germline lookup yields CDR1 MNHEY and CDR2 SVGAGI. The V segment lost 2 bases and the J segment 4 bases; nucleotides outside the gene matches: 1. The CDR3 DNA is TGTGCCAGCAGTTACGGACTAGCGGGAGTAGAGACCCAGTACTTC. It yields the protein CASSYGLAGVETQYF.

The rearrangement links TRBV11-1 to TRBJ1-2; 10 nucleotides match TRBD1. V shed 2 bases and J 7 bases; nucleotides not matched to a gene: 4. In germline, CDR1 is SGHAT, CDR2 FQDESV (reference sequence). The CDR3 sequence is 14 residues long. In nucleotides, the CDR3 is TGTGCCAGCAGCTTACTCCGGACAGGGGGTGGCTACACCTTC. Its translation: CASSLLRTGGGYTF.

This rearrangement joins TRBV5-1 to TRBJ2-7; 9 bases align to TRBD1. V lost 4 bases and J lost 2; bases outside the gene matches: 13. Germline V gene data show CDR1 as SGHRS and CDR2 as YFSETQ. The CDR3 runs 17 residues. The CDR3 protein is CASSPRPDRGSPYEQYF. The CDR3 DNA reads TGCGCCAGCAGCCCTAGACCCGACAGGGGGTCGCCCTACGAGCAGTACTTC.